This T cell receptor beta chain was captured by sequencing in a study of blood T cells in healthy people across ages. Findings and limits, study-wide: Unsorted PBMC material precluded a definitive naive versus antigen-experienced comparison.

It was with a sample-barcoded 5' primer and a J-beta primer mix that a second PCR of roughly 6 to 12 cycles was run. One entry per CDR3 protein results from TCRdb running MiXCR on the 5' RACE reads. The table includes 2 million or so distinct CDR3 sequences, 40% to 55% detected once. CDR3 length: 16 residues. The germline V gene encodes CDR1 LNHNV and CDR2 YYDKDF (reference sequence). Trimming removed 0 bases at V and 2 bases at J, with 12 bases between. Donors were systemically healthy Caucasian individuals from Russia aged roughly 6 to 95 years. Each donor had around 9.2 milliliters of peripheral blood drawn. Only a few counts were recorded for this clonotype. As yet, its antigen is unknown.

Sequencing was performed on blood. The receptor was isolated from a woman in her 40s in good health. The chain uses TRBV15 and TRBJ2-3; D call uncertain. CDR3 nucleotides: TGTGCCACCAGCAGAGATGCTTCGTACCCCACAGATACGCAGTATTTT. This codes for CATSRDASYPTDTQYF. The full variable domain, its missing parts supplied by reference TRBV15 and TRBJ2-3, is DAMVIQNPRYQVTQFGKPVTLSCSQTLNHNVMYWYQQKSSQAPKLLFHYYDKDFNNEADTPDNFQSRRPNTSFCFLDIRSPGLGDTAMYLCATSRDASYPTDTQYFGPGTRLTVL.